This passage covers 25 T cell receptor beta chains from one sample sequenced in a study of T cell repertoires in cytomegalovirus infection. TCRdb reprocessed the reads via MiXCR and lists one record per CDR3 protein. This sample has hundreds of thousands of distinct CDR3 sequences, with around 24% found just once. Input material: CD8+ T cells from PBMCs. These TCRs come from a human donor in good health (CMV status not recorded). Some clones in this sample may be carry-over from other donors' samples.

This clonotype was picked up many times. This sequence joins TRBV7-2 and TRBJ2-1; D is unclear. This CDR3 has 15 residues. Germline loops: CDR1 SGHTA, CDR2 FQGNSA. V was cut by 4 bases and J by 4 bases, with 14 bases left in between. DNA of the CDR3: TGTGCCAGCAGCTCCGAGACATCCCTTTACAATGAGCAGTTCTTC. It encodes CASSSETSLYNEQFF.

The CDR3 loop is CASSYGRTGVPFQETQYF. The CDR3 nucleotides are TGTGCCAGCAGCTACGGACGTACAGGAGTTCCCTTCCAAGAGACCCAGTACTTC. This chain uses TRBV7-9 with TRBJ2-5, with D tentatively TRBD1 (5 bases). V was pared by 4 bases and J by 1 base, with 22 bases between. Germline V lookup: CDR1 SEHNR, CDR2 FQNEAQ (reference sequence). The CDR3 is 18 residues long.

This clonotype was seen a handful of times. V gene TRBV28 combines with J gene TRBJ2-7, with 8 bases lining up with TRBD1. This CDR3 spans 17 amino acids. Trimming removed 4 bases from V and 2 bases from J; junction bases left unmatched: 13. Germline CDR1 reads MDHEN; CDR2 reads SYDVKM. CDR3 protein: CASSSDPFRGQTYEQYV. The CDR3 DNA reads TGTGCCAGCAGTTCCGATCCCTTCAGGGGGCAGACCTACGAGCAGTACGTC.

The sample holds a few counts of this clonotype. The chain combines TRBV2 with TRBJ1-2; D not resolved. Germline values: CDR1 SNHLY, CDR2 FYNNEI. The V end lost 8 bases, the J end lost 8 bases, and 15 bases lay between the germline ends. The CDR3 loop spans 12 amino acids. CDR3 in DNA: TGTGCCAGCCCCACAGATGAGACGGGCTACACCTTC. Protein product: CASPTDETGYTF.

This clonotype has only a few counts. This sequence joins TRBV27 and TRBJ2-3; TRBD2 matches at 8 bases. This CDR3 is 17 amino acids long. Losses at the gene ends were 6 bases for V and 4 bases for J; bases not matched to a gene: 15. CDR1 and CDR2 (germline): MNHEY, SMNVEV (reference sequence). CDR3 nucleotide sequence: TGTGCCAGCAGCCCTTTTCAGGGGACTAGAAACTCAGATACGCAGTATTTT. Protein product: CASSPFQGTRNSDTQYF.

This clonotype came up many times. The chain uses TRBV7-9 and TRBJ1-3, with D maybe TRBD1 (5 bases). The CDR3 covers 16 residues. With 3 bases removed from V and 0 bases from J, the gap between germline ends came to 12 bases. The germline gives CDR1 SEHNR, CDR2 FQNEAQ (reference sequence). The CDR3 nucleotides are TGTGCCAGCAGCTTTGAGGGACGGCGCTCTGGAAACACCATATATTTT. It specifies CASSFEGRRSGNTIYF. Drawing the rest from reference TRBV7-9 and TRBJ1-3, the complete variable domain is DTGVSQNPRHKITKRGQNVTFRCDPISEHNRLYWYRQTLGQGPEFLTYFQNEAQLEKSRLLSDRFSAERPKGSFSTLEIQRTEQGDSAMYLCASSFEGRRSGNTIYFGEGSWLTVV.

The chain carries TRBV7-3 and TRBJ2-7; D gene unclear. CDR1 is SGHTA, CDR2 FQGTGA, per germline. The CDR3 is 13 residues long. V was clipped by 5 bases and J by 2 bases, with 10 bases between them. For the CDR3, the DNA is TGTGCCAGCAGCCCCCCCAATGCCTACGAGCAGTACGTC. It specifies CASSPPNAYEQYV.

This rearrangement joins TRBV28 to TRBJ1-1; no reliable D call. This CDR3 is built from 13 residues. Germline V gene data show CDR1 as MDHEN and CDR2 as SYDVKM. The V end was cut by 6 bases, the J end by 5 bases, with 13 bases between. The chain's CDR3 is CASRDPRGTEAFF. The CDR3 DNA is TGTGCCAGCAGGGATCCGCGGGGTACTGAAGCTTTCTTT.

The V gene is TRBV27, the J gene TRBJ1-4; D is unclear. V lost 1 base, J lost 7 bases, and 13 bases lay in between. The length of the CDR3 is 15 residues. Germline CDR1 MNHEY, CDR2 SMNVEV (reference sequence). The DNA of the CDR3 is TGTGCCAGCAGTTTATTCGCCGGGATAACTGAAAAACTGTTTTTT. It yields the protein CASSLFAGITEKLFF.

In this sample, this clonotype turned up a few times. The V call is TRBV5-6, the J call TRBJ2-1; 9 bases map to TRBD1. The trim removed 2 bases at V and 9 bases at J, leaving 6 bases unmatched. This CDR3 has 14 amino acids. Germline V CDR1 and CDR2: SGHDT, YYEEEE. The CDR3 DNA reads TGTGCCAGCAGCTTTGGGACAGGGAGTGGTGAGCAGTTCTTC. It translates to CASSFGTGSGEQFF.

V gene TRBV6-2 or TRBV6-3 combines with J gene TRBJ2-7; TRBD1 or TRBD2 may be the D gene (5 bases each). Trimming stripped 5 bases from V and 6 bases from J, with 14 bases between. Germline V gene lookup returns CDR1 MNHEY and CDR2 SVGEGT. CDR3 length: 13 residues. CDR3 nucleotides: TGTGCCAGCAGTCCGGGACGGGGATCCGAGCAGTACGTC. Translating it yields CASSPGRGSEQYV.

V and J are TRBV14 and TRBJ2-3; D is undetermined. This CDR3 is 12 amino acids long. Trimming stripped 1 base from V and 6 bases from J, with 5 bases between. The V gene's germline CDR1 is SGHDN and CDR2 FVKESK. The CDR3 sequence: CASSQVRDTQYF. In nucleotides, the CDR3 is TGTGCCAGCAGCCAAGTAAGGGATACGCAGTATTTT.

Many counts were recorded for this clonotype. The J gene is TRBJ2-2, the V gene TRBV7-2, with 7 bases matching TRBD1. This CDR3 is built from 16 residues. Germline loops: CDR1 SGHTA, CDR2 FQGNSA. V lost 3 bases to trimming and J lost 0 bases; unmatched junction nucleotides: 4. CDR3 sequence: CASSFGTAANTGELFF. CDR3 bases: TGTGCCAGCAGCTTCGGGACAGCCGCGAACACCGGGGAGCTGTTTTTT.

J is TRBJ2-7 and V is TRBV10-3; no reliable D call. CDR1 is ENHRY, CDR2 SYGVKD, per germline. This CDR3 spans 15 amino acids. Trimming pared 1 base from V and 1 base from J, leaving 11 bases between. DNA of the CDR3: TGTGCCATCAGTGAGTGGCGGAACAGATCCTACGAGCAGTACTTC. This codes for CAISEWRNRSYEQYF.

This clonotype was detected many times. The CDR3 region is CASSYSFSDTQYF. CDR3 in DNA: TGTGCCAGCAGTTACTCCTTTTCAGATACGCAGTATTTT. The chain carries TRBV6-5 and TRBJ2-3; unclear D gene. Germline V CDR1 and CDR2: MNHEY, SVGAGI. V was cut by 0 bases and J by 4 bases, with 5 bases left in between. The CDR3 loop spans 13 amino acids.

This clonotype was observed many times. The genes are TRBV11-2 and TRBJ2-1, with D tentatively TRBD1 (6 bases). CDR1 and CDR2 (germline): SGHAT, FQNNGV. The CDR3 loop spans 17 amino acids. The V and J ends lost 1 base and 5 bases respectively, with 18 bases between them. The CDR3 loop is CASSLAGLGTKNNEQFF. The CDR3 bases are TGTGCCAGCAGCTTAGCGGGCTTGGGGACAAAGAACAATGAGCAGTTCTTC.

This chain uses TRBV20-1 with TRBJ2-7, with 7 bases identical to TRBD1. CDR1 and CDR2 (germline): DFQATT, SNEGSKA (reference sequence). This CDR3 spans 12 amino acids. Trimming cost V 4 bases and J 2 bases; bases outside gene matches: 2. CDR3 DNA sequence: TGCAGTGCTAACAGGGGCACCTACGAGCAGTACTTC. It encodes CSANRGTYEQYF.

This clonotype turned up a few times. This chain uses TRBV12-3 or TRBV12-4 with TRBJ2-1; D is perhaps TRBD2 (6 bases). V was clipped by 7 bases and J by 2 bases, with 15 bases between them. The CDR3 loop spans 15 amino acids. The CDR3 DNA sequence: TGTGCCAGCAACTTGGAGGGCCCTACCTACAATGAGCAGTTCTTC. Translating gives CASNLEGPTYNEQFF.

This clonotype was detected once. A much larger clone is a single base away; this may be a read error. The chain joins TRBV6-1 to TRBJ2-5, with 8 bases aligning to TRBD2. J lost 5 bases, V lost 5 bases, and 13 bases had no gene match. Germline V gene sequence: CDR1 MNHNS, CDR2 SASEGT. CDR3 length equals 16 residues. Here the CDR3 reads CASSSQRGIIHETQYF. CDR3 in DNA: TGTGCCAGCAGTTCGCAGCGGGGGATAATACACGAGACCCAGTACTTC.

This clonotype was detected a few times. The chain couples TRBV29-1 to TRBJ2-5; 11 bases are shared with TRBD2. Germline V gives CDR1 SQVTM, CDR2 ANQGSEA. The CDR3 has 14 residues. The V and J ends lost 2 bases and 1 base, in that order; junction bases with no gene match: 0. The CDR3 DNA follows: TGCAGCGTTGAACTAGCGGGGGGCCAAGAGACCCAGTACTTC. Translating it yields CSVELAGGQETQYF.

The sample holds a few counts of this clonotype. The J gene is TRBJ2-2, the V gene TRBV2; perhaps TRBD2 as D (6 bases). The CDR3 sequence is 16 residues long. Between the trimmed V and J ends, which lost 8 bases and 5 bases, there was a span of 21 bases. CDR1 SNHLY and CDR2 FYNNEI come from the germline V gene. CDR3 nucleotide sequence: TGTGCCAGCGGAGAACTTGCGGGGTTAAGAACCGGGGAGCTGTTTTTT. Translated, it gives CASGELAGLRTGELFF. The full variable domain, in which reference TRBV2 and TRBJ2-2 provide the parts outside the CDR3, is EPEVTQTPSHQVTQMGQEVILRCVPISNHLYFYWYRQILGQKVEFLVSFYNNEISEKSEIFDDQFSVERPDGSNFTLKIRSTKLEDSAMYFCASGELAGLRTGELFFGEGSRLTVL.

The V and J genes are TRBV28 and TRBJ2-1; 12 bases are shared with TRBD2. Germline CDR1 is MDHEN and CDR2 is SYDVKM. The trim removed 6 bases at V and 5 bases at J, leaving 8 bases unmatched. This CDR3 contains 16 residues. The chain's CDR3 is CASSFPSSGGDNEQFF. DNA of the CDR3: TGTGCCAGCAGCTTCCCTTCTAGCGGGGGGGACAATGAGCAGTTCTTC.

J is TRBJ2-1 and V is TRBV12-5; TRBD2 might be the D (5 bases). The CDR3 totals 17 residues. The ends were cut back, 3 bases at V and 2 bases at J, with 17 bases in the middle. Germline V gene data show CDR1 as LGHNT and CDR2 as FRNRAP. The CDR3 loop reads CASGFLLDGVAYNEQFF. The DNA for the CDR3 is TGTGCTAGTGGTTTCTTGTTAGACGGGGTCGCCTACAATGAGCAGTTCTTC.

This clonotype was detected many times. The rearrangement joins TRBV19 to TRBJ1-1; 10 bases line up with TRBD1. Germline CDR1 reads LNHDA; CDR2 reads SQIVND (reference sequence). The V gene end was trimmed by 3 bases and the J gene end by 5 bases; junction bases not matched to a gene: 12. The CDR3 runs to 17 residues. The CDR3 nucleotides read TGTGCCAGTAGTATTGAGCCCCCTGGACAGGGGGGGACTGAAGCTTTCTTT. Translated: CASSIEPPGQGGTEAFF. The full variable domain, rest sourced from reference TRBV19 and TRBJ1-1, is DGGITQSPKYLFRKEGQNVTLSCEQNLNHDAMYWYRQDPGQGLRLIYYSQIVNDFQKGDIAEGYSVSREKKESFPLTVTSAQKNPTAFYLCASSIEPPGQGGTEAFFGQGTRLTVV.

On this clonotype itself: An end of the junction differs from the germline gene, which may be a read error. CDR3 bases: TGTGCCAACAGCCCAGTCGGACTAGCAACTGATGAGCAGTTCTTC. Encoded protein: CANSPVGLATDEQFF. The gene calls are TRBV3-1 and TRBJ2-1, with 8 bases lining up with TRBD2. CDR1 is LGHDT and CDR2 is YNNKEL in the germline V gene (reference sequence). The CDR3 loop spans 15 amino acids.